This T cell receptor (beta chain) was identified in a study of cytomegalovirus exposure and HLA in healthy donors (dated 2017 in TCRdb). Notes on the research overall: An earlier analysis of a few hundred of the donors reported under 300 Gb of sequence data and 90 million to 120 million unique TCR beta sequences obtained from approximately 180 million T cells. An early release that covered roughly 600 HLA-typed donors contained approximately 300 gigabases of sequencing data and tens of millions of unique TCR sequences. Of the 300 to 400 genotyped donors, about 84% fell in the genetic ancestry cluster associated with self-reported Caucasian donors. The study was designed to test whether signatures of past pathogen exposure could be identified by cataloging public T cell receptors. Using immunosequencing, the study profiled T cell repertoires from about 620 subjects and related those repertoires to cytomegalovirus serostatus. In addition to the first cohort of 650 to 750 subjects, a separate validation cohort of some 120 different subjects was used. To predict cytomegalovirus infection status, the study brought together high-throughput TCR immunosequencing, statistical association of individual TCRs with disease status, and machine learning. A later analysis re-examined previously published TCR beta repertoires from more than 600 donors and added high-resolution HLA genotyping to investigate patterns of TCR occurrence. In the later analysis, no new phenotypic data were used to find candidate immune exposures; instead, reliance was placed on TCR beta sequences and their occurrence across donors. An earlier analysis of around 540 of the donors applied high-throughput TCR beta sequencing to assess whether each TCR beta V gene segment acted as functional or pseudogenic. Donor age, sex, ethnicity and CMV serostatus were compiled alongside the repertoire data. A later genetic analysis used genome-wide SNP genotypes for about 65% of the roughly 670 donors, treating that subset as a discovery cohort. All discovery cohort repertoires had been generated on a single sequencing platform. Both class I and class II loci were covered by HLA typing, at four-digit resolution. Typing coverage varied by locus: roughly 620-640 donors for A, B, C, DRB1 and DQB1; roughly 560 for DQA1; more than 600 for DPA1; fewer than 480 for DPB1. Because of strong linkage in the cohort, roughly five DR-DQ haplotypes were treated as single units for association and clustering. Across about 380 genotyped donors of the cohort, an average of roughly 250,000 unique TCR beta nucleotide sequences per donor were sequenced, and approximately 17% of those sequences were non-productive. Broad study findings and their caveats: The study gave a list of under 200 TCR beta chains associated with cytomegalovirus. HLA typing was unavailable for some donors at each locus, so association tests used only the typed subset. Most TCR sequences were observed very rarely across donors, whereas some public TCRs were present in many individuals. V-gene and J-gene trimming of TCR beta chains was associated with a missense DCLRE1C variant in a later genetic analysis, and the association was replicated in an independent cohort. Because counts were too low, seventeen rarely observed V segments, including chromosome 9 orphons, were excluded from the earlier analysis of 587 of the donors. The classifier was reported to diagnose cytomegalovirus status with high specificity and sensitivity in both the original cohort and the validation cohort. In a later analysis, the rate of TCR association differed among HLA loci, with DRB1 alleles having the most associated TCRs and HLA-C alleles having the fewest. When HLA alleles, especially DR and DQ, strongly co-occurred, TCR associations were difficult to assign to individual alleles. The only immune exposure information available for the cohort was CMV serostatus. A group of highly shared sequence variants was considered likely to be a technical artifact of the sequencing pipeline. Sequencing depth was assumed to be roughly uniform across donors in the presence/absence analyses, though that assumption may not hold. A further reported finding was that TCR beta sequences accurately predicted the HLA-A and HLA-B alleles for most subjects in the first cohort. In vitro tests confirmed that a few of the cytomegalovirus-associated TCR beta chains recognize cytomegalovirus antigens. Compared with equally common non-associated chains, HLA-associated TCR beta chains in a later analysis were more clonally expanded and had lower generation probabilities. Specific HLA alleles were associated with some 15,000 TCR beta sequences at a false discovery rate of 0.05 in a later analysis. Linkage disequilibrium might explain the correlated functional status among segregating V segments, but an unknown experimental factor could not be ruled out. In this cohort, only TCR beta chains were sequenced, and detectable features were limited by the absence of alpha or paired-chain data. It was suggested by the authors that the approach could potentially be generalized to other disease states and immunological phenotypes. A later genetic analysis reported fewer N-insertions in productive TCRs among donors in an Asian-associated ancestry cluster than the roughly 720-donor mean. According to a later analysis, most CMV-associated TCR beta chains appeared to be HLA-restricted, and the HLA associations seemed to be driven largely by CMV exposure. Broadly in line with IMGT annotations, most TCR beta V segments showed up in productive rearrangements about 90% or about 30% of the time in an earlier analysis of 450 to 750 of the donors. Some IMGT-functional V segments, including TRBV6-2 and TRBV6-3, could not be distinguished by the 87-base-pair reads and were therefore excluded. A later analysis reported that several top co-occurrence clusters appeared linked to parvovirus B19, influenza, CMV and Epstein-Barr virus.

As to this clone: No cognate antigen has been identified for it. No base quality values were provided; no much bigger clone lies one nucleotide off.

Library creation used the immunoSEQ multiplex PCR assay. The multiplex PCR relied on a mix of 60 forward primers for TCR Vbeta segments and 13 reverse primers for TCR Jbeta segments. A multiplex PCR assay on genomic DNA amplified the CDR3 region of rearranged TCR beta genes. The Illumina HiSeq System was used to sequence the amplified TCR beta libraries as 87-base-pair reads. From the authors' description of their analysis: A later analysis counted 65 million to 90 million unique TCR beta chains across the 670 or so repertoires, and roughly 11 million of these chains were shared by at least two donors. Raw reads were error-corrected and collapsed into unique sequences by a nearest-neighbor algorithm in which closely related sequences were merged to remove PCR and sequencing errors. V, D and J gene segments were assigned by aligning CDR3 sequences to IMGT reference sequences. Each retained sequence needed at least a six-nucleotide match to both a V gene segment and a J gene segment. Rearrangements were called productive when the CDR3 lacked stop codons and stayed in frame with V and J; all others were non-productive. Following IMGT convention, CDR3 was defined as the stretch from the second conserved V-encoded cysteine up to the conserved J-encoded phenylalanine. In an earlier analysis of 550 to 650 of the donors, sequences lacking an unambiguous match to a single V gene segment were excluded. An earlier analysis of 587 of the donors called V segments functional above 56.7% productive rearrangements and segregating when the between-donor standard deviation exceeded 5%. A statistical classification framework was built for diagnosing cytomegalovirus status from the catalog of TCR beta chain sequences. V and J gene assignment, in a later analysis, came from comparing TCR nucleotide sequences with IMGT/GENE-DB human TR gene sequences. A later analysis assigned CDR3 sequences and most-parsimonious VDJ recombination scenarios with the TCRdist pipeline. In a later analysis, every TCR beta chain was defined by the combination of its CDR3 amino acid sequence and its V-gene family, and reads without a unique V-gene family were dropped. To address suspected cross-contamination and a sequencing artifact, a later analysis removed under 600 highly shared, low-generation-probability nucleotide sequences. In a later analysis, a clonal expansion index was calculated for each public chain from normalized within-repertoire ranks of inferred template counts. Generation probabilities in a later analysis came from a VDJ recombination model fitted to out-of-frame rearrangements, and those results were checked against IGoR. In a later analysis, TCR-TCR, TCR-HLA and TCR-CMV co-occurrence was scored with hypergeometric tests, and a repertoire-size bias correction was applied to TCR pairs. To estimate false discovery rates, a later analysis permuted the HLA or CMV assignments 20 times. A later analysis grouped co-occurring TCRs with DBSCAN, adding TCRdist sequence similarity when clustering within HLA-allele-positive subsets. For co-occurrence clustering, repertoires with fewer than 30,000 or more than 120,000 public chains were excluded, along with several repertoires with anomalous nucleotide sharing. TCRdb took this table from immuneACCESS and kept in-frame rearrangements with V and J called. Such tables lack part of the clones; where checked against another copy, unresolved V genes explain under half of the gap, and the rest is unexplained. From that table come the V and J calls and clone size; the DNA was used to work out D and trimming. The sample table lists approximately 110,000 clones, just under 75% of them with a count of one. The ten biggest clones cover about 2.6% of the sample.

In total, 666 healthy bone marrow donors made up the cohort. At the time of sampling, all cohort members were nominally healthy, though unrecorded immune exposures were likely present. The donor was CMV seropositive and belonged to the group of about 290 seropositive cohort members. A peripheral blood sample was provided by each donor, and peripheral blood mononuclear cells were used for TCR beta sequencing. Genomic DNA was extracted from the blood cell samples with the Qiagen DNeasy Blood Extraction Kit. V sheds 2 bases and J sheds 4 bases, leaving 13 bases between their ends. The CDR3, from cysteine to phenylalanine, totals 14 residues. The kept DNA is CDR3 alone, 42 bases in frame from the first base. As encoded in the germline V gene (reference sequence), CDR1 is SGHNT while CDR2 is YYREEE.

The chain is assembled from TRBV5-4 and TRBJ2-7, and possibly TRBD2, on 6 matching bases. Sequencing was carried out using PBMCs. The sequence came from a middle-aged man in good health and CMV-seropositive. The nucleotide sequence reads TGTGCCAGCAGCTTTTCCGGGAGTAGGTACGAGCAGTACTTC. This gives the protein CASSFSGSRYEQYF. The variable domain in full, with residues beyond the CDR3 obtained from the reference TRBV5-4 and TRBJ2-7 genes, is ETGVTQSPTHLIKTRGQQVTLRCSSQSGHNTVSWYQQALGQGPQFIFQYYREEENGRGNFPPRFSGLQFPNYSSELNVNALELDDSALYLCASSFSGSRYEQYFGPGTRLTVT.